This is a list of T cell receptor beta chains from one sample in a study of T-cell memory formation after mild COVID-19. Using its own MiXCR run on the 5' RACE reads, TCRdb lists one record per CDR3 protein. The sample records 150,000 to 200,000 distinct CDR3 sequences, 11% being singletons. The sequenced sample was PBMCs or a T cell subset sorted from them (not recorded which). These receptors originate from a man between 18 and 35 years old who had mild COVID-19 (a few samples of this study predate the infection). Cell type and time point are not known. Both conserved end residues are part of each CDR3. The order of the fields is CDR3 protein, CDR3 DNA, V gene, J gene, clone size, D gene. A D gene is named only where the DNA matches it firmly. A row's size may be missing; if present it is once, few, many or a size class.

CDR3 protein: CSVIKLKLRDGGVNEQFF
CDR3 DNA: TGCAGCGTTATTAAACTAAAGCTCCGGGACGGAGGCGTGAATGAGCAGTTCTTC
V gene: TRBV29-1
J gene: TRBJ2-1
clone size: .
D gene: .

CDR3 protein: CASSQEALAGRRGGIQYF
CDR3 DNA: TGCGCCAGCAGCCAAGAGGCCTTGGCGGGCCGGAGGGGGGGCATTCAGTACTTC
V gene: TRBV5-1
J gene: TRBJ2-4
clone size: many
D gene: .

CDR3 protein: CASSFGPRTFMNTEAFF
CDR3 DNA: TGTGCCAGCAGCTTCGGACCCAGGACATTCATGAACACTGAAGCTTTCTTT
V gene: TRBV5-4
J gene: TRBJ1-1
clone size: .
D gene: .

CDR3 protein: CASSAPRAKLFF
CDR3 DNA: TGTGCCAGCAGCGCCCCCCGGGCAAAACTGTTTTTT
V gene: TRBV14
J gene: TRBJ1-4
clone size: .
D gene: .

CDR3 protein: CASSLWTSGGSTDTQYF
CDR3 DNA: TGTGCCAGCAGCCTTTGGACTAGCGGGGGAAGCACAGATACGCAGTATTTT
V gene: TRBV3-1
J gene: TRBJ2-3
clone size: .
D gene: TRBD2

CDR3 protein: CASSSDRTDTQYF
CDR3 DNA: TGTGCCAGCAGCTCCGATAGGACAGATACGCAGTATTTT
V gene: TRBV7-8
J gene: TRBJ2-3
clone size: .
D gene: .

CDR3 protein: CASSLAATGELFF
CDR3 DNA: TGTGCCAGCAGCTTGGCCGCCACCGGGGAGCTGTTTTTT
V gene: TRBV5-6
J gene: TRBJ2-2
clone size: once
D gene: .

CDR3 protein: CASSLSRTYPGYTF
CDR3 DNA: TGTGCCAGCAGCTTAAGCAGAACCTACCCGGGCTACACCTTC
V gene: TRBV7-2
J gene: TRBJ1-2
clone size: few
D gene: .

CDR3 protein: CASSTPFGKEQFF
CDR3 DNA: TGTGCCAGCAGCACCCCTTTCGGGAAGGAGCAGTTCTTC
V gene: TRBV7-9
J gene: TRBJ2-1
clone size: many
D gene: .

CDR3 protein: CATSGANVLTF
CDR3 DNA: TGTGCCACCTCTGGGGCCAACGTCCTGACTTTC
V gene: TRBV6-2/TRBV6-3
J gene: TRBJ2-6
clone size: many
D gene: .

CDR3 protein: CASSPPGAVAGQAQYF
CDR3 DNA: TGTGCCAGCAGCCCCCCCGGGGCGGTAGCGGGGCAAGCGCAGTATTTT
V gene: TRBV7-3
J gene: TRBJ2-3
clone size: .
D gene: TRBD2

CDR3 protein: CASSPGLVDQPQHF
CDR3 DNA: TGCGCCAGCAGCCCGGGACTTGTCGATCAGCCCCAGCATTTT
V gene: TRBV4-3
J gene: TRBJ1-5
clone size: .
D gene: .

CDR3 protein: CASSFRGQGIDTQYF
CDR3 DNA: TGTGCCAGCAGTTTTAGAGGCCAGGGCATAGATACGCAGTATTTT
V gene: TRBV27
J gene: TRBJ2-3
clone size: few
D gene: .

CDR3 protein: CASSLGQGIEAFF
CDR3 DNA: TGCGCCAGCAGCCTCGGACAGGGGATTGAAGCTTTCTTT
V gene: TRBV5-1
J gene: TRBJ1-1
clone size: many
D gene: TRBD1

CDR3 protein: CASSFVPNSYNEQFF
CDR3 DNA: TGTGCCAGCAGCTTTGTCCCCAACTCCTACAATGAGCAGTTCTTC
V gene: TRBV7-2
J gene: TRBJ2-1
clone size: .
D gene: .

CDR3 protein: CASSQDQGQGIYSPLHF
CDR3 DNA: TGTGCCAGCAGCCAAGATCAGGGACAGGGGATTTATTCACCCCTCCACTTT
V gene: TRBV4-2
J gene: TRBJ1-6
clone size: .
D gene: TRBD1

CDR3 protein: CASSQDTGTEAFF
CDR3 DNA: TGTGCCAGCAGCCAAGACACAGGCACCGAAGCTTTCTTT
V gene: TRBV14
J gene: TRBJ1-1
clone size: .
D gene: .

CDR3 protein: CASSLGVLEPQHF
CDR3 DNA: TGTGCCAGCAGTTTAGGAGTCCTGGAGCCCCAGCATTTT
V gene: TRBV12-3/TRBV12-4
J gene: TRBJ1-5
clone size: few
D gene: .

CDR3 protein: CASGHWDRQETQYF
CDR3 DNA: TGCGCCAGCGGACATTGGGACCGCCAAGAGACCCAGTACTTC
V gene: TRBV5-1
J gene: TRBJ2-5
clone size: few
D gene: .

CDR3 protein: CSASPGSLQETQYF
CDR3 DNA: TGCAGTGCTAGCCCAGGGTCCCTCCAAGAGACCCAGTACTTC
V gene: TRBV20-1
J gene: TRBJ2-5
clone size: many
D gene: .

CDR3 protein: CASSGTGGNEQYF
CDR3 DNA: TGTGCCAGCTCGGGGACAGGGGGCAACGAGCAGTACTTC
V gene: TRBV18
J gene: TRBJ2-7
clone size: few
D gene: TRBD1

CDR3 protein: CASSVAWQFDTQYF
CDR3 DNA: TGTGCCAGCAGCGTAGCCTGGCAATTCGATACGCAGTATTTT
V gene: TRBV9
J gene: TRBJ2-3
clone size: .
D gene: .

CDR3 protein: CASSQRVLNTEAFF
CDR3 DNA: TGTGCCAGCAGCCAACGGGTCCTGAACACTGAAGCTTTCTTT
V gene: TRBV3-1
J gene: TRBJ1-1
clone size: .
D gene: .

CDR3 protein: CASSQDGMTGLAGGISTDTQYF
CDR3 DNA: TGTGCCAGCAGCCAAGACGGGATGACGGGACTAGCGGGGGGGATTTCAACAGATACGCAGTATTTT
V gene: TRBV4-2
J gene: TRBJ2-3
clone size: few
D gene: TRBD2

CDR3 protein: CATSELGHENTEAFF
CDR3 DNA: TGTGCCACCAGTGAACTGGGACACGAGAACACTGAAGCTTTCTTT
V gene: TRBV24-1
J gene: TRBJ1-1
clone size: few
D gene: .

CDR3 protein: CSGERTDTQYF
CDR3 DNA: TGCAGTGGGGAGAGAACAGATACGCAGTATTTT
V gene: TRBV20-1
J gene: TRBJ2-3
clone size: .
D gene: .

CDR3 protein: CASSPGQRQGQYF
CDR3 DNA: TGTGCCAGCAGCCCGGGACAAAGGCAGGGACAGTACTTC
V gene: TRBV5-6
J gene: TRBJ2-7
clone size: few
D gene: .

CDR3 protein: CKAGRTMNTEAFF
CDR3 DNA: TGCAAAGCGGGACGGACAATGAACACTGAAGCTTTCTTT
V gene: TRBV29-1
J gene: TRBJ1-1
clone size: .
D gene: .

CDR3 protein: CASSPRTTGEGTEAFF
CDR3 DNA: TGTGCCAGCAGCCCCCGAACCACAGGGGAGGGAACTGAAGCTTTCTTT
V gene: TRBV3-1
J gene: TRBJ1-1
clone size: few
D gene: TRBD1

CDR3 protein: CASHWLSYEQYF
CDR3 DNA: TGTGCCAGCCATTGGCTCTCCTACGAGCAGTACTTC
V gene: TRBV6-2/TRBV6-3
J gene: TRBJ2-7
clone size: few
D gene: .

CDR3 protein: CASSLVAGSNYGYTF
CDR3 DNA: TGCGCCAGCAGCTTGGTGGCAGGGAGTAACTATGGCTACACCTTC
V gene: TRBV5-1
J gene: TRBJ1-2
clone size: few
D gene: .

CDR3 protein: CASSFGNTEAFF
CDR3 DNA: TGTGCCAGCAGCTTTGGTAACACTGAAGCTTTCTTT
V gene: TRBV7-9
J gene: TRBJ1-1
clone size: many
D gene: .

CDR3 protein: CSAKDREDYGYTF
CDR3 DNA: TGCAGTGCGAAGGACAGGGAGGACTATGGCTACACCTTC
V gene: TRBV20-1
J gene: TRBJ1-2
clone size: few
D gene: TRBD1

CDR3 protein: CASSLSHGGYGYTF
CDR3 DNA: TGTGCCAGCAGCTTATCCCACGGGGGTTACGGCTACACCTTC
V gene: TRBV7-2
J gene: TRBJ1-2
clone size: many
D gene: .

CDR3 protein: CASSYSLAQDEQFF
CDR3 DNA: TGTGCCAGCAGTTACTCGCTAGCCCAGGATGAGCAGTTCTTC
V gene: TRBV6-5
J gene: TRBJ2-1
clone size: many
D gene: .